The T cell receptor (beta chain) under discussion was sequenced for a study of blood T cell repertoires in COVID-19. At the level of the study: Both acute and convalescent COVID-19 samples were obtained from the United States, Italy and Spain. PBMCs, B-cell-depleted T cells, or T cells provided the cDNA or gDNA that made up the material.

The CDR3 length is 16 residues. J gave up 5 bases and V 0 bases, and 5 bases lay outside the gene matches. Germline CDR1 SGDLS, CDR2 YYNGEE. Original processing methods: Researchers report that nucleated cell counts were estimated from reference gene primer amplification. Sequencing was performed with immunoSEQ multiplex PCR; in TCRdb, only in-frame clones are kept and a portion is missing. For V, J and clone size, that table is used; D and trimming come from the DNA. This table holds fewer than 250,000 clones, approximately 84% found once. The V and J genes are TRBV9 and TRBJ2-7, with 13 bases aligning to TRBD2. The source material was peripheral blood. This clonotype was sampled from a man aged 50-60 years with acute or convalescent COVID-19. DNA for the CDR3: TGTGCCAGCAGCGTAGAACTAGCGGGAGGGCCGGACGAGCAGTACTTC. It encodes CASSVELAGGPDEQYF.